A selection of T cell receptor beta chains follows, all from one sample in a study of blood T cell repertoires in COVID-19. Method: immunoSEQ multiplex PCR; TCRdb's copy keeps in-frame clones and lacks some. The sample includes approximately 82,000 clones, around four fifths of them seen just once. Sequenced sample: peripheral blood. The receptor set was obtained from a woman aged 55-75 years with acute or convalescent COVID-19. The CDR3 runs from the conserved cysteine through the conserved F or W. The D gene is left open where the match is weak. A row's size may be missing; if present it is once, few, many or a size class.

D gene	clone size	J gene	V gene	CDR3 DNA	CDR3 protein
TRBD1	NA	TRBJ1-2	TRBV3-1/TRBV3-2	TGTGCCAGCAGAGCCTCGGGACAGCAAACTCCTGGCTACACCTTC	CASRASGQQTPGYTF
NA	NA	TRBJ1-1	TRBV27	TGTGCCAGCAGTTTAGTGGGAAGGGGGTTGGGTACTGAAGCTTTCTTT	CASSLVGRGLGTEAFF
NA	NA	TRBJ1-2	TRBV5-1	TGCGCCAGCAGCTTGGGGGCTACTAACTATGGCTACACCTTC	CASSLGATNYGYTF
TRBD2	once	TRBJ2-1	TRBV24-1	TGTGCCACTTCCCGGGGGGACTTCAATGAGCAGTTCTTC	CATSRGDFNEQFF
NA	NA	TRBJ1-4	TRBV3-1/TRBV3-2	TGTGCCAGCAGCCAAGATTCCAGGACAGCCGATGCAACTAATGAAAAACTGTTTTTT	CASSQDSRTADATNEKLFF
TRBD1	once	TRBJ1-5	TRBV28	TGTGCCAGTGGGACAGAGCATCAGCCCCAGCATTTT	CASGTEHQPQHF
TRBD1	NA	TRBJ1-1	TRBV15	TGTGCCACCAGCAGATACAGGGGGCGAACTGAAGCTTTCTTT	CATSRYRGRTEAFF
NA	NA	TRBJ2-4	TRBV5-6	TGTGCCAGCAGCTTGGTCGGAGAGATTCAGTACTTC	CASSLVGEIQYF
NA	NA	TRBJ1-1	TRBV7-3	TGTGCCAGCAGCGCCTCTGACAGGCCTAACACTGAAGCTTTCTTT	CASSASDRPNTEAFF
TRBD1	once	TRBJ1-2	TRBV4-2	TGTGCCAGCAGCCAGGAAGGGACAGGGCTAACCTATGGCTACACCTTC	CASSQEGTGLTYGYTF